A selection of T cell receptor beta chains follows, all from one sample in a study of cytomegalovirus exposure and HLA in healthy donors. The table came from immunoSEQ multiplex PCR; TCRdb's copy has only in-frame clones and leaves some out. Of tens of thousands of clones listed, less than 96% are singletons. The sequenced material came from PBMCs. All receptors come from a woman between 18 and 29 years old in good health and CMV-seronegative. CDR3s include the opening cysteine and the closing phenylalanine or tryptophan. D genes are given only for firm matches. Only some rows state a clone size, as once, few, many or a class for expanded clones.

V gene	D gene	clone size	J gene	CDR3 protein	CDR3 DNA
TRBV5-1	TRBD1	once	TRBJ2-7	CASRDSHSYEQYF	TGCGCCTCCCGGGACAGCCACTCCTACGAGCAGTACTTC
TRBV9	.	.	TRBJ2-7	CASSGRAGSYEQYF	TGTGCCAGCAGCGGACGGGCGGGGTCCTACGAGCAGTACTTC
TRBV6-1	TRBD2	.	TRBJ2-2	CASSRDPGLGELFF	TGTGCCAGCAGTCGGGACCCGGGACTAGGGGAGCTGTTTTTT
TRBV4-2	TRBD2	.	TRBJ2-1	CASSQAGLAGGAYNKQFF	TGTGCCAGCAGCCAAGCGGGACTAGCGGGAGGGGCCTACAATAAGCAGTTCTTC
TRBV7-2	TRBD1	.	TRBJ2-1	CASSFHRGRSSSYNEQFF	TGTGCCAGCAGCTTCCACAGGGGGAGGTCCAGCTCCTACAATGAGCAGTTCTTC
TRBV5-6	.	.	TRBJ1-1	CASSLVRGTEAFF	TGTGCCAGCAGCCTAGTCCGGGGCACTGAAGCTTTCTTT
TRBV28	.	.	TRBJ2-1	CASSLHNEQFF	TGTGCCAGCAGCCTCCACAATGAGCAGTTCTTC
TRBV6-6	TRBD1	.	TRBJ2-7	CASSYPPDRVPYEQYF	TGTGCCAGCAGTTACCCTCCGGACAGGGTCCCCTACGAGCAGTACTTC
TRBV19	.	.	TRBJ1-1	CASSQPRQVLEAFF	TGTGCCAGTAGTCAACCCCGACAGGTTCTTGAAGCTTTCTTT
TRBV14	.	.	TRBJ2-7	CASSRSLYEQYF	TGTGCCAGCAGCCGGAGCCTCTACGAGCAGTACTTC
TRBV10-3	TRBD2	.	TRBJ2-1	CAIRPGTSSYNEQFF	TGTGCCATCAGACCGGGGACTAGCTCCTACAATGAGCAGTTCTTC
TRBV19	TRBD1	once	TRBJ1-2	CASRRLGQSNYGYTF	TGTGCCAGCCGCCGGTTGGGACAGAGTAACTATGGCTACACCTTC
TRBV10-3	TRBD2	.	TRBJ2-2	CATLPGLAGDTGELFF	TGTGCCACCTTACCTGGACTAGCGGGTGACACCGGGGAGCTGTTTTTT
TRBV6-5	.	.	TRBJ2-2	CASRRTRTATGELFF	TGTGCCAGCAGGAGAACTAGGACAGCCACCGGGGAGCTGTTTTTT
TRBV28	.	.	TRBJ1-2	CASSLYRDGYTF	TGTGCCAGCAGCCTATACAGGGATGGCTACACCTTC
TRBV7-6	TRBD1	.	TRBJ2-2	CASSPDRGLAGELFF	TGTGCCAGCAGCCCAGACAGGGGGTTGGCCGGGGAGCTGTTTTTT
TRBV19	TRBD1	.	TRBJ2-6	CATTTGGASGANVLTF	TGTGCCACCACGACAGGGGGAGCGTCTGGGGCCAACGTCCTGACTTTC
TRBV4-1	TRBD2	.	TRBJ2-1	CASRPTSGRSYNEQFF	TGCGCCAGCAGGCCTACTAGCGGACGCTCCTACAATGAGCAGTTCTTC
TRBV28	.	.	TRBJ2-4	CASKPQTGGKAKNIQYF	TGTGCCAGCAAACCCCAGACGGGGGGCAAGGCCAAAAACATTCAGTACTTC
TRBV6-4	TRBD1	.	TRBJ1-6	CASSDQGQAGSPLHF	TGTGCCAGCAGTGACCAAGGACAGGCCGGGTCACCCCTCCACTTT
TRBV6-1	TRBD1	.	TRBJ1-5	CASTSGQRNQPQHF	TGTGCCAGCACCTCGGGACAGCGAAATCAGCCCCAGCATTTT
TRBV30	.	.	TRBJ1-5	CAWSSAHNQPQHF	TGTGCCTGGAGTTCTGCACACAATCAGCCCCAGCATTTT
TRBV4-3	.	.	TRBJ2-5	CASSQDSWRQETQYF	TGCGCCAGCAGCCAAGATTCGTGGAGACAAGAGACCCAGTACTTC
TRBV27	.	.	TRBJ1-1	CASSFKPNTEAFF	TGTGCCAGCAGTTTTAAGCCGAACACTGAAGCTTTCTTT
TRBV2	TRBD2	.	TRBJ2-1	CASRAGGPGEQFF	TGTGCCAGCCGGGCGGGAGGGCCGGGGGAGCAGTTCTTC
TRBV7-4	TRBD1	.	TRBJ2-7	CASSKGQGAREQYF	TGTGCCAGCAGCAAGGGACAGGGGGCGCGTGAGCAGTACTTC
TRBV19	TRBD2	.	TRBJ2-3	CASQPLGPGTSGGRADTQYF	TGTGCCAGCCAGCCCCTCGGGCCCGGGACTAGCGGGGGTAGGGCAGATACGCAGTATTTT
TRBV5-8	.	.	TRBJ1-1	CASTKVGELAEAFF	TGTGCCAGCACTAAAGTCGGGGAGTTAGCTGAAGCTTTCTTT
TRBV4-3	TRBD2	.	TRBJ2-1	CASSQEWRGGYNEQFF	TGCGCCAGCAGCCAAGAGTGGCGGGGGGGGTACAATGAGCAGTTCTTC
TRBV6-5	.	.	TRBJ2-6	CASSYLVSGANVLTF	TGTGCCAGCAGTTACCTCGTCTCTGGGGCCAACGTCCTGACTTTC
TRBV7-8	TRBD2	.	TRBJ2-5	CASQTSGIETQYF	TGTGCCAGTCAGACTAGCGGGATTGAGACCCAGTACTTC
TRBV7-2	.	.	TRBJ2-7	CASSLEGHLSYEQYF	TGTGCCAGCAGCTTAGAGGGACACCTCTCCTACGAGCAGTACTTC
TRBV28	TRBD1	.	TRBJ2-5	CASSPGGVRQETQYF	TGTGCCAGCAGCCCAGGGGGCGTCCGACAAGAGACCCAGTACTTC
TRBV18	TRBD1	.	TRBJ1-2	CASSPQTQGAGGYTF	TGTGCCAGCTCACCTCAGACACAGGGGGCTGGCGGCTACACCTTC
TRBV27	.	.	TRBJ1-5	CASSPAWARENQPQHF	TGTGCCAGCAGCCCGGCTTGGGCGAGGGAAAATCAGCCCCAGCATTTT
TRBV4-3	.	.	TRBJ2-3	CASSHTTPVADTQYF	TGCGCCAGCAGCCACACAACGCCAGTTGCAGATACGCAGTATTTT
TRBV6-5	.	.	TRBJ1-2	CASSYRDTRGGYTF	TGTGCCAGCAGTTACCGGGACACTCGTGGTGGCTACACCTTC
TRBV27	TRBD1	.	TRBJ1-5	CASSLDRVGQPQHF	TGTGCCAGCAGTCTGGACAGGGTTGGACAGCCCCAGCATTTT
TRBV7-3	.	.	TRBJ2-2	CASSLTSRSGELFF	TGTGCCAGCAGCTTAACTAGCCGTTCCGGGGAGCTGTTTTTT
TRBV10-3	.	.	TRBJ2-6	CAISGWGDTSGANVLTF	TGTGCCATCAGTGGGTGGGGGGATACCTCTGGGGCCAACGTCCTGACTTTC
TRBV7-8	.	.	TRBJ2-3	CATTHQAGKGGPPTDTQYF	TGTGCCACCACGCACCAGGCGGGGAAAGGCGGCCCGCCCACAGATACGCAGTATTTT
TRBV11-2	TRBD2	.	TRBJ2-3	CASSLGGGGQYF	TGTGCCAGCAGCTTAGGTGGCGGGGGGCAGTATTTT
TRBV19	TRBD2	.	TRBJ2-7	CASSRGLADYEQYF	TGTGCCAGTAGTAGGGGACTAGCCGACTACGAGCAGTACTTC
TRBV2	TRBD2	.	TRBJ2-2	CARSSGGSNTGELFF	TGTGCCAGATCTAGCGGGGGGTCGAACACCGGGGAGCTGTTTTTT
TRBV19	.	.	TRBJ2-7	CASSIGGRPYEQYF	TGTGCCAGTAGTATTGGGGGCCGACCCTACGAGCAGTACTTC
TRBV19	.	.	TRBJ1-1	CASSIFGDGTEAFF	TGTGCCAGTAGTATATTCGGGGATGGTACTGAAGCTTTCTTT
TRBV15	.	.	TRBJ1-3	CATSRGPPGNTIYF	TGTGCCACCAGCAGAGGGCCGCCTGGAAACACCATATATTTT
TRBV13	TRBD1	.	TRBJ1-2	CASSPGTAPGGYTF	TGTGCCAGCAGCCCCGGGACAGCCCCCGGGGGCTACACCTTC
TRBV10-3	.	once	TRBJ2-7	CAITGDRAVSEQYF	TGTGCCATCACCGGAGACAGAGCAGTTTCCGAGCAGTACTTC